A single sample gave rise to the 30 T cell receptor beta chains below, sequenced in a study of cytomegalovirus exposure and HLA in healthy donors. Sequencing used immunoSEQ multiplex PCR; TCRdb keeps in-frame clones, though not all of them. The sample includes 150,000 to 200,000 clones, around 80% of them seen just once. Material for sequencing was PBMCs. These receptors all come from a woman in her 30s in good health and CMV-seropositive.

This chain links TRBV29-1 with TRBJ2-3; weak D call: TRBD2 (5 bases). Germline V gives CDR1 SQVTM, CDR2 ANQGSEA. This CDR3 has 15 amino acids. With 2 bases removed from V and 0 bases from J, the gap between germline ends came to 12 bases. The CDR3 region has the DNA TGCAGCGTTGAACTCGGGGTTAGGAGCACAGATACGCAGTATTTT. It encodes CSVELGVRSTDTQYF.

This clone occurred once. The genes are TRBV6-1 and TRBJ2-5, with D possibly matching TRBD2 (6 bases). The germline CDR1 and CDR2 sequences are MNHNS and SASEGT. V lost 6 bases, J lost 8 bases, and 16 bases lay in between. The CDR3 extends over 13 amino acids. CDR3 sequence reads: CASREGTLETQYF. The CDR3 bases are TGTGCCAGCAGGGAGGGGACCCTCGAAACCCAGTACTTC.

The chain's CDR3 is CASSLFYGGHNEQFF. CDR3 in DNA: TGTGCCAGCAGCTTATTTTACGGAGGGCACAATGAGCAGTTCTTC. V usage is TRBV7-2 and J usage is TRBJ2-1; D might be TRBD2 (6 bases). This CDR3 is 15 amino acids long. V lost 2 bases and J lost 5, with 13 bases in between. Germline V gene sequence: CDR1 SGHTA, CDR2 FQGNSA.

CDR3 in DNA: TGTGCCAGTAACCCCCGGGACAGGGAGAAAGCTTTCTTT. Translating it yields CASNPRDREKAFF. The rearrangement joins TRBV19 to TRBJ1-1; 9 bases are a match to TRBD1. There are 13 residues in the CDR3. Germline CDR1 and CDR2: LNHDA and SQIVND (reference sequence). V trimming: 7 bases; J trimming: 9 bases; junction bases outside the gene matches: 9.

V and J are TRBV21-1 and TRBJ2-5; TRBD2 is the table's D call, not checked against the DNA. TRBV21-1 is a pseudogene segment. The CDR3 is made up of 14 amino acids. The CDR3 nucleotides are TGTGCCAGCAGCAAGCCCGGAGCTCTGAGGACCCAGTACTTC. This gives the protein CASSKPGALRTQYF.

This chain links TRBV2 with TRBJ2-5; 9 nucleotides line up with TRBD2. The V segment lost 0 bases and the J segment 5 bases; nucleotides outside the gene matches: 4. Germline V gene lookup returns CDR1 SNHLY and CDR2 FYNNEI. The CDR3 loop spans 15 amino acids. The CDR3 spells CASSEASGRGETQYF. The DNA of the CDR3 is TGTGCCAGCAGTGAAGCTAGCGGGAGAGGGGAGACCCAGTACTTC.

The rearrangement links TRBV5-1 to TRBJ2-7, with D possibly TRBD1 on 5 matching bases. Germline V gene lookup returns CDR1 SGHRS and CDR2 YFSETQ. This CDR3 spans 17 amino acids. V was trimmed by 0 bases and J by 1 base, leaving 17 bases between them. CDR3 in DNA: TGCGCCAGCAGCTTGGAATTGAAAACGGCAGGGTCCTACGAGCAGTACTTC. Translated, it gives CASSLELKTAGSYEQYF.

The chain employs TRBV11-2 and TRBJ2-7; D may be TRBD1 (8 bases). The V and J ends lost 4 bases and 6 bases respectively, with 19 bases between them. Germline V gene sequence: CDR1 SGHAT, CDR2 FQNNGV. The CDR3 spans 15 residues. The CDR3 here is CASSSLQGGLAEQYF. Written as DNA, the CDR3 is TGTGCCAGCAGCTCGCTACAGGGGGGGTTGGCCGAGCAGTACTTC.

The rearrangement links TRBV5-1 to TRBJ1-1, with 9 bases fitting TRBD1. Trimming took 4 bases from V and 4 from J; bases not matched to a gene: 5. The CDR3 spans 14 residues. Germline V gene data show CDR1 as SGHRS and CDR2 as YFSETQ. CDR3 loop: CASSAGQGITEAFF. Here the CDR3 DNA reads TGCGCCAGCAGCGCGGGACAGGGAATCACTGAAGCTTTCTTT.

This CDR3 is CASKEGIDTEAFF. CDR3 DNA sequence: TGTGCCAGCAAGGAGGGGATCGACACTGAAGCTTTCTTT. The rearrangement joins TRBV28 to TRBJ1-1; the D gene is possibly TRBD1 (5 bases). From germline, CDR1 is MDHEN and CDR2 SYDVKM. The V end lost 7 bases, the J end lost 3 bases, and 12 bases lay between the germline ends. The CDR3 has 13 amino acids.

Remarks on this clone: This sample also contains other DNA sequences that code for the same CDR3. V gene TRBV5-1 combines with J gene TRBJ2-3; D is unclear. Deletions cut 0 bases from V and 3 bases from J, with 8 bases between. Germline values: CDR1 SGHRS, CDR2 YFSETQ. The CDR3 totals 14 residues. The CDR3 DNA sequence: TGCGCCAGCAGCTTGGCCTCGAGTACAGATACGCAGTATTTT. It yields the protein CASSLASSTDTQYF.

V usage is TRBV6-1 and J usage is TRBJ2-1, with D possibly matching TRBD2 (5 bases). CDR1 and CDR2 from the germline V gene are MNHNS and SASEGT. CDR3 length equals 15 residues. Trimming left V 1 base short and J 7 bases short, with 14 bases between. The CDR3 region is CASSEGRGLSNEQFF. CDR3 nucleotides: TGTGCCAGCAGTGAAGGTCGCGGACTTAGTAATGAGCAGTTCTTC.

This chain links TRBV6-4 with TRBJ2-1, with D unclear. The germline V and J ends were trimmed by 3 bases and 9 bases, with 12 bases remaining between them. This CDR3 contains 13 residues. Germline CDR1 is MRHNA and CDR2 is SNTAGT. CDR3 in amino acids: CASSEGSMGEQFF. Written as DNA, the CDR3 is TGTGCCAGCAGTGAGGGTAGCATGGGTGAGCAGTTCTTC.

V usage is TRBV29-1 and J usage is TRBJ2-3, with D maybe TRBD2 (6 bases). Between the trimmed V and J ends, which lost 1 base and 3 bases, there was a span of 14 bases. CDR1 and CDR2 (germline): SQVTM, ANQGSEA. This CDR3 region has 15 residues. The DNA of the CDR3 is TGCAGCGTTGAAGGCAGTAGGAGGGGTACAGATACGCAGTATTTT. This gives the protein CSVEGSRRGTDTQYF.

This clone has only a few counts. The chain joins TRBV5-1 to TRBJ2-1; the match to TRBD2 covers 9 bases. Germline-derived CDR1 and CDR2 are SGHRS and YFSETQ. The CDR3 spans 15 residues. V trimming: 2 bases; J trimming: 9 bases; junction bases outside the gene matches: 9. The CDR3 sequence: CASSFVTSGRGEQFF. DNA for the CDR3: TGCGCCAGCAGCTTCGTAACTAGCGGGCGTGGTGAGCAGTTCTTC. Variable domain in full (rest from reference TRBV5-1 and TRBJ2-1): KAGVTQTPRYLIKTRGQQVTLSCSPISGHRSVSWYQQTPGQGLQFLFEYFSETQRNKGNFPGRFSGRQFSNSRSEMNVSTLELGDSALYLCASSFVTSGRGEQFFGPGTRLTVL.

Only one count was recorded for this clone. This sequence joins TRBV7-9 and TRBJ1-2; D not certain. Trimming removed 1 base from V and 8 bases from J, with 11 bases in between. Germline CDR1 reads SEHNR; CDR2 reads FQNEAQ (reference sequence). The CDR3 extends over 13 amino acids. The CDR3 sequence is CASSLVEFLGYTF. The CDR3, as DNA: TGTGCCAGCAGCTTAGTCGAGTTTTTGGGCTACACCTTC.

The rearrangement uses TRBV5-1 and TRBJ2-7, with D possibly matching TRBD2 (6 bases). Germline CDR1 and CDR2: SGHRS and YFSETQ. The CDR3 runs to 13 residues. Deletions cut 4 bases from V and 2 bases from J, with 10 bases between. CDR3 DNA: TGCGCCAGCAGCGGGAGGCTAGCCTACGAGCAGTACTTC. As protein: CASSGRLAYEQYF.

This clone was counted a single time. The chain recombines TRBV27 with TRBJ2-2; D possibly corresponds to TRBD2 (7 bases). Trimming shortened V by 7 bases and J by 4 bases, and 19 bases separated the two germline ends. This CDR3 contains 16 residues. The germline CDR1 and CDR2 sequences are MNHEY and SMNVEV (reference sequence). Here the CDR3 reads CASTETGGRSTGELFF. CDR3 sequence (DNA): TGTGCCAGCACGGAAACCGGGGGGCGGAGCACCGGGGAGCTGTTTTTT.

This clone has more than one count but fewer than ten. J is TRBJ2-7 and V is TRBV6-1; tentatively, D is TRBD1 (7 bases). Germline CDR1 is MNHNS and CDR2 is SASEGT. This CDR3 contains 14 residues. Trimming took off 8 bases at V and 3 bases at J, with 17 bases between the two ends. The CDR3 here is CASSLGQGGYEQYF. CDR3 DNA sequence: TGTGCCAGCTCCCTAGGGCAGGGGGGCTACGAGCAGTACTTC.

V is TRBV28 and J is TRBJ2-7, with unresolved D. Germline CDR1 is MDHEN and CDR2 is SYDVKM. V lost 2 bases to trimming and J lost 2 bases, with 10 bases between them. The CDR3 extends over 14 amino acids. The chain's CDR3 is CASSLSAEPYEQYF. DNA of the CDR3: TGTGCCAGCAGTTTAAGCGCAGAACCCTACGAGCAGTACTTC. The full variable domain, its missing parts supplied by reference TRBV28 and TRBJ2-7, is DVKVTQSSRYLVKRTGEKVFLECVQDMDHENMFWYRQDPGLGLRLIYFSYDVKMKEKGDIPEGYSVSREKKERFSLILESASTNQTSMYLCASSLSAEPYEQYFGPGTRLTVT.

There are a few counts of this clone. The rearrangement uses TRBV2 and TRBJ1-2; D ambiguous. The CDR3 has 11 residues. The germline CDR1 and CDR2 sequences are SNHLY and FYNNEI. V gave up 3 bases and J gave up 5 bases, with 4 bases separating them. This CDR3 reads CASSDSYGYTF. DNA for the CDR3: TGTGCCAGCAGTGATAGTTATGGCTACACCTTC. Full variable domain (missing parts from reference TRBV2 and TRBJ1-2): EPEVTQTPSHQVTQMGQEVILRCVPISNHLYFYWYRQILGQKVEFLVSFYNNEISEKSEIFDDQFSVERPDGSNFTLKIRSTKLEDSAMYFCASSDSYGYTFGSGTRLTVV.

The gene calls are TRBV11-3 and TRBJ1-5, with 7 bases identical to TRBD1. Unmatched junction bases numbered 9, after V lost 5 bases and J lost 2 bases. Germline V gene sequence: CDR1 SGHNT, CDR2 YENEEA. The CDR3 is 16 amino acids. The CDR3 DNA is TGTGCCAGCAGCAAAATACAGGGGTCGGGCAATCAGCCCCAGCATTTT. This translates into CASSKIQGSGNQPQHF.

V and J are TRBV15 and TRBJ2-1; 10 nucleotides match TRBD1. Germline V gene sequence: CDR1 LNHNV, CDR2 YYDKDF (reference sequence). Germline trimming cut 1 base from V and 2 bases from J; bases unmatched to any gene: 2. CDR3 size: 16 residues. The chain's CDR3 is CATSRVGQGPYNEQFF. The CDR3 nucleotides are TGTGCCACCAGCAGAGTGGGACAGGGGCCCTACAATGAGCAGTTCTTC.

In its sample, this clone was seen a few times. The rearrangement uses TRBV6-5 and TRBJ2-7, with TRBD1 identical over 7 bases. Germline V gene lookup returns CDR1 MNHEY and CDR2 SVGAGI. Trimming at V came to 0 bases and at J to 2 bases, leaving 7 bases not matched to a gene. The CDR3 totals 16 residues. The CDR3 is CASSYSNPQGTYEQYF. In nucleotides, the CDR3 is TGTGCCAGCAGTTACTCGAATCCACAGGGGACCTACGAGCAGTACTTC.

V gene TRBV6-5 combines with J gene TRBJ1-1; no reliable D call. This CDR3 comprises 13 residues. Germline assignment: CDR1 MNHEY and CDR2 SVGAGI. V lost 3 bases to trimming and J lost 6 bases, with 11 bases between them. The CDR3 bases are TGTGCCAGCAGTTATTTAGGGCGGGCTGAAGCTTTCTTT. As protein: CASSYLGRAEAFF.

The chain uses TRBV6-1 and TRBJ2-1, with TRBD2 matching over 7 bases. This CDR3 has 14 residues. Per germline, CDR1 MNHNS and CDR2 SASEGT. Trimming cost V 6 bases and J 10 bases; bases outside gene matches: 12. CDR3 DNA sequence: TGTGCCAGCAGGGCTGGGGGGGTGACGGACGAGCAGTTCTTC. Translation gives CASRAGGVTDEQFF.

The V call is TRBV30, the J call TRBJ1-1, with 8 bases lining up with TRBD1. The germline V gene has CDR1 GTSNPN and CDR2 SVGIG (reference sequence). J gave up 6 bases and V 3 bases, and 9 bases lay outside the gene matches. The CDR3 length is 14 residues. Written as DNA, the CDR3 is TGTGCCTGGAGGGAGACAGGGGCCTTCCCTGAAGCTTTCTTT. It yields the protein CAWRETGAFPEAFF.

The rearrangement joins TRBV7-8 to TRBJ1-1; 8 nucleotides agree with TRBD1. Germline V gene lookup returns CDR1 SGHVS and CDR2 FQNEAQ. This CDR3 comprises 15 residues. V lost 5 bases and J lost 1; bases outside the gene matches: 6. For the CDR3, the DNA is TGTGCCAGCAGCCTCTCGGGGACAGGGAACACTGAAGCTTTCTTT. It encodes CASSLSGTGNTEAFF.

V and J are TRBV6-1 and TRBJ1-1, with D hard to call. Germline V gene lookup returns CDR1 MNHNS and CDR2 SASEGT. Trimming left V 7 bases short and J 6 bases short, with 15 bases between. The CDR3 is 13 residues long. The CDR3 DNA reads as TGTGCCAGCACATCGCGTTCGAGCCCTGAAGCTTTCTTT. Its protein product is CASTSRSSPEAFF.

The V gene is TRBV6-6, the J gene TRBJ2-1, with 11 positions matching TRBD1. The CDR3 sequence is 16 residues long. Unmatched junction bases numbered 9, after V lost 7 bases and J lost 4 bases. CDR1 MNHNY and CDR2 SVGAGI come from the germline V gene (reference sequence). CDR3 protein: CASKTGTGGNYNEQFF. In DNA form, the CDR3 reads TGTGCCAGCAAGACCGGGACAGGGGGGAATTACAATGAGCAGTTCTTC.